This T cell receptor (beta chain) originates from a study of vaccination effects on CD4 cells after COVID-19. Only in-frame clones appear in the TCRdb table, and some are missing; sequencing was by immunoSEQ multiplex PCR. The table lists 35,000 to 40,000 clones, roughly 74% of them singletons. A note on this clone: The antigen is undetermined.

The culture ran for around 10 days before CD4+ T cells were isolated. The material sequenced was CD4+ T cells from PBMCs cultured without peptide, taken before COVID-19 vaccination. This TCR was sampled from a human donor who received a COVID-19 vaccine.

CDR3 bases: TGTGCCAGCAGTGAGGGGTACACAAGCAATCAGCCCCAGCATTTT. Translated: CASSEGYTSNQPQHF. This chain links TRBV6-1 with TRBJ1-5; D gene ambiguous. Trimming stripped 3 bases from V and 1 base from J, with 10 bases between. CDR3 length: 15 residues. Germline assignment: CDR1 MNHNS and CDR2 SASEGT.